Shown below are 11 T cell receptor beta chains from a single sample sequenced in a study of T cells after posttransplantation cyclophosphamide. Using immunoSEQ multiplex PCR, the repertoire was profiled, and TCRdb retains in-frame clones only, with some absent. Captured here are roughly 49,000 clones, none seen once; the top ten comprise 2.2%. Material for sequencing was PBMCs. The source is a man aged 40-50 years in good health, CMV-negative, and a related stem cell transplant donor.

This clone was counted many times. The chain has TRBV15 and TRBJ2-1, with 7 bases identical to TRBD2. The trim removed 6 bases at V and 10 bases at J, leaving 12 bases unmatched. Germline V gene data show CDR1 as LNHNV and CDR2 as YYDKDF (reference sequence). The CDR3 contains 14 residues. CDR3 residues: CATSLAGDLKEQFF. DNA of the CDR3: TGTGCCACCAGTTTAGCGGGTGACCTTAAGGAGCAGTTCTTC.

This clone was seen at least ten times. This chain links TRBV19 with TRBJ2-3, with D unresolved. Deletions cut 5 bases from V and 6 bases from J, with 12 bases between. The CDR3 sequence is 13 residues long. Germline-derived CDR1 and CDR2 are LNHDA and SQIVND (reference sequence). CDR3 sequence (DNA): TGTGCCAGTAGTCGTGCCATGAGGGATACGCAGTATTTT. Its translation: CASSRAMRDTQYF. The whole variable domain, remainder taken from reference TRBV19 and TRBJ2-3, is DGGITQSPKYLFRKEGQNVTLSCEQNLNHDAMYWYRQDPGQGLRLIYYSQIVNDFQKGDIAEGYSVSREKKESFPLTVTSAQKNPTAFYLCASSRAMRDTQYFGPGTRLTVL.

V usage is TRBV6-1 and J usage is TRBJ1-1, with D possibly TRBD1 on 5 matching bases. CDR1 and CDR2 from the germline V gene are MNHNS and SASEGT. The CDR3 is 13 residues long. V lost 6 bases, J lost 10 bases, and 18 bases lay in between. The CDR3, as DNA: TGTGCCAGCAGGGGCTCCGCTCGCGGGGGAGCTTTCTTT. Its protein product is CASRGSARGGAFF.

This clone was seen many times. The CDR3 DNA is TGTGCCAGCAGTGCGCAGGAGAACACCGGGGAGCTGTTTTTT. Amino acids: CASSAQENTGELFF. The rearrangement links TRBV7-6 to TRBJ2-2, with D uncertain. Germline CDR1 and CDR2: SGHVS and FNYEAQ. The CDR3 has 14 amino acids. V lost 6 bases, J lost 1 base, and 9 bases lay in between.

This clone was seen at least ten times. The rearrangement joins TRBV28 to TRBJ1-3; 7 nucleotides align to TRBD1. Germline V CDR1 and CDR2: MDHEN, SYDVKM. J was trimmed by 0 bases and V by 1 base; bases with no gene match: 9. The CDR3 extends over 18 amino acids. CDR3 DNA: TGTGCCAGCAGTTTATACAGGGGCCCACTGATCTCTGGAAACACCATATATTTT. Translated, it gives CASSLYRGPLISGNTIYF.

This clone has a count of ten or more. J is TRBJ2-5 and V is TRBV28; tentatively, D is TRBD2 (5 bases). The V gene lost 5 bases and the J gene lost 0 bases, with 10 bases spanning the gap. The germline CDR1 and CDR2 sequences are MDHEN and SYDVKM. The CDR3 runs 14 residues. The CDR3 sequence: CASSGPSYQETQYF. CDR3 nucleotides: TGTGCCAGCAGTGGACCTAGCTACCAAGAGACCCAGTACTTC. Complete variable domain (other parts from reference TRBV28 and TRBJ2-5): DVKVTQSSRYLVKRTGEKVFLECVQDMDHENMFWYRQDPGLGLRLIYFSYDVKMKEKGDIPEGYSVSREKKERFSLILESASTNQTSMYLCASSGPSYQETQYFGPGTRLLVL.

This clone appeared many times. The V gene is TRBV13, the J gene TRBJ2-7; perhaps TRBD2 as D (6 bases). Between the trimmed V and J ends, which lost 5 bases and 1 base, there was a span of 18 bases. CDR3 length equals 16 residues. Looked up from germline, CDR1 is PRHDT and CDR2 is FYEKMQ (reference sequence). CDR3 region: CASSDLGGTRSYEQYF. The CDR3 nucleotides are TGTGCCAGCAGCGACCTTGGGGGGACCCGATCCTACGAGCAGTACTTC.

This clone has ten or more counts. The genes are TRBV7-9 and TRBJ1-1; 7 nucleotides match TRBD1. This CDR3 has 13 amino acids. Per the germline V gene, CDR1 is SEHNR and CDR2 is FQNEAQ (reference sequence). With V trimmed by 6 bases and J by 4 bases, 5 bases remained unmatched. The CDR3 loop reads CASSQGDPTEAFF. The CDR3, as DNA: TGTGCCAGCAGTCAGGGGGACCCCACTGAAGCTTTCTTT. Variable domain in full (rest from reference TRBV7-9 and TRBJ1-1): DTGVSQNPRHKITKRGQNVTFRCDPISEHNRLYWYRQTLGQGPEFLTYFQNEAQLEKSRLLSDRFSAERPKGSFSTLEIQRTEQGDSAMYLCASSQGDPTEAFFGQGTRLTVV.

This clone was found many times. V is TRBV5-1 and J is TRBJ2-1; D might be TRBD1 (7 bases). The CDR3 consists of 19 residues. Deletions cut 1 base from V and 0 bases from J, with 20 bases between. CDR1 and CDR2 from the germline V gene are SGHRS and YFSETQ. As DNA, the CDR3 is TGCGCCAGCAGCTTGAAGGGGGGACAGCGTCTCAGCTCCTACAATGAGCAGTTCTTC. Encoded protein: CASSLKGGQRLSSYNEQFF.

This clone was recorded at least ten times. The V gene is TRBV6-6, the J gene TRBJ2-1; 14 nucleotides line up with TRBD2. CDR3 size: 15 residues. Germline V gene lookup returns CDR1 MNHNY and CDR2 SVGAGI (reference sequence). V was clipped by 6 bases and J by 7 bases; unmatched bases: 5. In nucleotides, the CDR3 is TGTGCCAGCAGCACCGGACTAGCGGGAGGAAATGAGCAGTTCTTC. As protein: CASSTGLAGGNEQFF.

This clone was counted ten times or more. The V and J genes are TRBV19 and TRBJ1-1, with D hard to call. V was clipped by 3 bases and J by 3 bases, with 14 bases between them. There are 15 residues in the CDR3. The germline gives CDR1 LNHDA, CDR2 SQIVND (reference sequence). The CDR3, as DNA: TGTGCCAGTAGTATCCCCGGCACAGTCGACACTGAAGCTTTCTTT. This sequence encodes CASSIPGTVDTEAFF.